The next 6 T cell receptor beta chains were all read from a single sample in a study of identical twins. TCRdb called the 5' RACE reads again in MiXCR, with one record for every CDR3 protein. The sample carries roughly 280,000 distinct CDR3 sequences, just under 9.5% recorded once. These data were also reused for a study on yellow fever vaccine responses in identical twins.

The specimen was CD8+ T cells sorted from blood. These receptors all come from a woman aged 18 to 35 in good health.

The J gene is TRBJ1-3, the V gene TRBV7-6, with 8 positions matching TRBD1. The CDR3 loop spans 16 amino acids. J was trimmed by 1 base and V by 4 bases; bases with no gene match: 6. CDR1 is SGHVS and CDR2 is FNYEAQ in the germline V gene. Here the CDR3 DNA reads TGTGCCAGCAGCTCAGGACAGGGTTATTCTGGAAACACCATATATTTT. It is translated as CASSSGQGYSGNTIYF.

About this clonotype: The junction and the germline gene differ at one end; a read error may be behind it. The rearrangement links TRBV7-7 to TRBJ2-1; 8 bases fit TRBD1. CDR3 length equals 14 residues. Germline V gene data show CDR1 as SSHAT and CDR2 as FNYEAQ (reference sequence). In nucleotides, the CDR3 is TGTGCTAGCAGCTCCGGGACAGGAGAGTATGAGCAGTTCTTC. It specifies CASSSGTGEYEQFF.

This clonotype was picked up many times. V gene TRBV11-2 combines with J gene TRBJ2-3, with TRBD2 matching 10 bases. CDR1 and CDR2 (germline): SGHAT, FQNNGV. This CDR3 region has 18 residues. V lost 5 bases and J lost 5; bases outside the gene matches: 16. CDR3 sequence reads: CASSGFSGGATWGDTQYF. CDR3 nucleotide sequence: TGTGCCAGCAGCGGCTTCAGCGGGGGGGCGACGTGGGGAGATACGCAGTATTTT. Full variable domain (missing parts from reference TRBV11-2 and TRBJ2-3): EAGVAQSPRYKIIEKRQSVAFWCNPISGHATLYWYQQILGQGPKLLIQFQNNGVVDDSQLPKDRFSAERLKGVDSTLKIQPAKLEDSAVYLCASSGFSGGATWGDTQYFGPGTRLTVL.

This clonotype has a count of ten or more. The CDR3 DNA reads as TGTGCCAGCAGTTTTCGGCGGACTAGCACAGATACGCAGTATTTT. Protein product: CASSFRRTSTDTQYF. The chain combines TRBV28 with TRBJ2-3; possible D gene TRBD2, 5 bases. Germline values: CDR1 MDHEN, CDR2 SYDVKM. V was trimmed by 3 bases and J by 0 bases, leaving 10 bases between them. The CDR3 extends over 15 amino acids.

The chain employs TRBV6-5 and TRBJ2-3; the D gene is possibly TRBD1 (5 bases). Germline V gene data show CDR1 as MNHEY and CDR2 as SVGAGI. The V end lost 2 bases, the J end lost 0 bases, and 9 bases lay between the germline ends. The CDR3 has 15 residues. The CDR3 loop is CASSYGASSTDTQYF. The CDR3 region has the DNA TGTGCCAGCAGTTACGGGGCGAGTAGCACAGATACGCAGTATTTT.

V gene TRBV4-3 combines with J gene TRBJ1-1; tentative D call: TRBD1 (5 bases). The CDR3 has 15 amino acids. The V gene's germline CDR1 is LGHNA and CDR2 YSLEER. V lost 0 bases and J 6 bases, leaving 14 bases between the germline ends. The DNA of the CDR3 is TGCGCCAGCAGCCAAGATCGTGGGGGGGTCGCTGAAGCTTTCTTT. This encodes CASSQDRGGVAEAFF.